Shown below are 20 T cell receptor beta chains from a single sample sequenced in a study of breast tumors, draining lymph nodes, adjacent tissues. TCRdb reanalysed the multiplex PCR reads using MiXCR and keeps one entry per CDR3 protein. Seen here are some 14,000 distinct CDR3 sequences, roughly 52% observed once, and the top ten hold about 28%. Sequenced material: tumor-adjacent breast tissue. Receptors originate from a female donor with breast cancer. Some clones in this sample may be carry-over from other donors' samples.

As to this clonotype: One end of the junction varies from germline; a read error may be responsible. This chain connects TRBV5-1 to TRBJ1-6; no firm D call. CDR1 is SGHRS, CDR2 YFSETQ, per germline. The CDR3 length is 14 residues. The CDR3 reads CASSYGERNSPLHF. Written as DNA, the CDR3 is TGCGCCAGCAGCTACGGGGAACGGAATTCCCCCCTCCACTTT.

The rearrangement uses TRBV2 and TRBJ1-2; 7 bases are a match to TRBD1. Germline V lookup: CDR1 SNHLY, CDR2 FYNNEI. The CDR3 consists of 15 residues. The V and J ends lost 0 bases and 5 bases, in that order; junction bases with no gene match: 6. CDR3 sequence (DNA): TGTGCCAGCAGTGAAGCAGACGGCAGGGGGTATGGCTACACCTTC. This sequence encodes CASSEADGRGYGYTF.

The rearrangement joins TRBV20-1 to TRBJ1-1; 7 bases map to TRBD1. V trimming: 0 bases; J trimming: 2 bases; junction bases outside the gene matches: 9. The CDR3 sequence is 16 residues long. The germline V gene has CDR1 DFQATT and CDR2 SNEGSKA (reference sequence). In DNA form, the CDR3 reads TGCAGTGCTAGAGAGGGAGGGGGCGCGGGAAACACTGAAGCTTTCTTT. Amino acid sequence: CSAREGGGAGNTEAFF.

This clonotype was recorded at least ten times. The chain joins TRBV6-5 to TRBJ1-5, with D tentatively TRBD1 (5 bases). The V end lost 6 bases, the J end lost 5 bases, and 14 bases lay between the germline ends. CDR3 length equals 14 residues. Germline CDR1 is MNHEY and CDR2 is SVGAGI. The CDR3 spells CASSRGGADQPQHF. The CDR3 DNA follows: TGTGCCAGCAGCCGAGGAGGGGCGGATCAGCCCCAGCATTTT.

This clonotype is labeled large. The rearrangement joins TRBV6-5 to TRBJ1-3; D unresolved. Trimming left V 0 bases short and J 3 bases short, with 6 bases between. The CDR3 runs to 14 residues. From germline, CDR1 is MNHEY and CDR2 SVGAGI. In nucleotides, the CDR3 is TGTGCCAGCAGTTACTCGAAGAGTGGAAACACCATATATTTT. Amino acid sequence: CASSYSKSGNTIYF.

Ten or more counts support this clonotype. V and J are TRBV6-6 and TRBJ1-5; 8 bases fit TRBD1. V shed 7 bases, J shed 5 bases, and the junction held 4 bases outside the gene matches. The CDR3 runs to 13 residues. CDR1 and CDR2 (germline): MNHNY, SVGAGI (reference sequence). The DNA of the CDR3 is TGTGCCAGCAACGACAGGGGAGATCAGCCCCAGCATTTT. Translating it yields CASNDRGDQPQHF.

In this sample, this clonotype turned up once. The V and J genes are TRBV29-1 and TRBJ1-1, with 11 positions matching TRBD1. Unmatched junction bases numbered 5, after V lost 6 bases and J lost 11 bases. Germline-derived CDR1 and CDR2 are SQVTM and ANQGSEA. CDR3 size: 11 residues. For the CDR3, the DNA is TGCAGCGTGGGGACAGGGGGTCCGGCTTTCTTT. Translated: CSVGTGGPAFF.

The chain combines TRBV7-9 with TRBJ2-3; a weak D match, TRBD1 (6 bases). Per germline, CDR1 SEHNR and CDR2 FQNEAQ (reference sequence). The CDR3 spans 15 residues. V lost 5 bases to trimming and J lost 5 bases, with 17 bases between them. DNA of the CDR3: TGTGCCAGCAGCCTAGACAGGCTAGACAAAGATACGCAGTATTTT. This gives the protein CASSLDRLDKDTQYF.

By share, this clonotype ranks as medium-sized. The chain couples TRBV7-2 to TRBJ1-2; D is ambiguous. The CDR3 extends over 14 amino acids. Trimming stripped 3 bases from V and 4 bases from J, with 12 bases between. Germline CDR1 SGHTA, CDR2 FQGNSA. The CDR3: CASSLAEGAYGYTF. Here the CDR3 DNA reads TGTGCCAGCAGCTTGGCTGAGGGTGCCTATGGCTACACCTTC.

This clonotype showed up many times. Being one base from a much bigger clone, this may be a read error. The chain is built from TRBV5-5 and TRBJ1-5, with D perhaps TRBD1 (6 bases). The V end lost 4 bases, the J end lost 6 bases, and 20 bases lay between the germline ends. Germline CDR1 SGHKS, CDR2 YYEKEE (reference sequence). This CDR3 region has 16 residues. For the CDR3, the DNA is TGTGCCAGCAGCGTGGAGGGACCGGGGGCCGGTCAGCCCCAGCATTTT. Encoded protein: CASSVEGPGAGQPQHF.

This clonotype was seen repeatedly, ten times or more. The CDR3 DNA follows: TGTGCCAGCAGCTGGGGGGGAGGACAGAACACCGGGGAGCTGTTTTTT. This sequence encodes CASSWGGGQNTGELFF. The chain is built from TRBV5-8 and TRBJ2-2; the match to TRBD2 covers 7 bases. Germline V lookup: CDR1 SGHTS, CDR2 YDEGEE. V was pared by 3 bases and J by 1 base, with 6 bases of the junction left unmatched. This CDR3 has 16 residues. Combining the CDR3 with reference TRBV5-8 and TRBJ2-2 gives the whole variable domain EAGVTQSPTHLIKTRGQQATLRCSPISGHTSVYWYQQALGLGLQFLLWYDEGEERNRGNFPPRFSGRQFPNYSSELNVNALELEDSALYLCASSWGGGQNTGELFFGEGSRLTVL.

This clonotype was recorded many times. It may be a read error: a sequence one base away is much more abundant. This chain joins TRBV5-6 and TRBJ2-7; tentatively, D is TRBD1 (7 bases). Germline V gives CDR1 SGHDT, CDR2 YYEEEE. The V and J ends lost 5 bases and 2 bases respectively, with 20 bases between them. The CDR3 extends over 16 amino acids. The CDR3 DNA sequence: TGTGCCAGCAGGGAAGGGACAGCGGGTGACGCCTACGAGCAGTACTTC. Translated: CASREGTAGDAYEQYF. The full variable domain, completed using reference TRBV5-6 and TRBJ2-7, is DAGVTQSPTHLIKTRGQQVTLRCSPKSGHDTVSWYQQALGQGPQFIFQYYEEEERQRGNFPDRFSGHQFPNYSSELNVNALLLGDSALYLCASREGTAGDAYEQYFGPGTRLTVT.

A few counts support this clonotype. This chain uses TRBV29-1 with TRBJ2-2; perhaps TRBD1 as D (5 bases). V lost 5 bases and J 1 base, leaving 11 bases between the germline ends. This CDR3 has 14 amino acids. Germline CDR1 SQVTM, CDR2 ANQGSEA. The CDR3 bases are TGCAGCGTTAAGGGGTTGGAGAACACCGGGGAGCTGTTTTTT. Amino acid sequence: CSVKGLENTGELFF.

The chain uses TRBV10-3 and TRBJ2-3, with 11 bases aligning to TRBD1. The CDR3 contains 15 residues. V was pared by 6 bases and J by 5 bases, with 7 bases of the junction left unmatched. Germline CDR1 reads ENHRY; CDR2 reads SYGVKD. CDR3 residues: CAISAGQGGRDTQYF. The CDR3 nucleotides are TGTGCCATCAGCGCGGGACAGGGGGGAAGAGATACGCAGTATTTT.

CDR3 in amino acids: CASTPGTSGVAYEQYF. The CDR3 DNA follows: TGTGCCAGTACTCCCGGGACTAGCGGGGTGGCCTACGAGCAGTACTTC. The chain carries TRBV19 and TRBJ2-7, with 13 nucleotides matching TRBD2. The CDR3 has 16 amino acids. Germline V gene sequence: CDR1 LNHDA, CDR2 SQIVND (reference sequence). Trimming cost V 7 bases and J 2 bases; bases outside gene matches: 8.

This sequence joins TRBV25-1 and TRBJ2-5, with 12 bases that match TRBD2. The trim removed 6 bases at V and 3 bases at J, leaving 11 bases unmatched. Germline CDR1 reads MGHDK; CDR2 reads SYGVNS. There are 17 residues in the CDR3. CDR3 in DNA: TGTGCCAGCAGCGAACCTATTAGGACTAGCGGGAAAGAGACCCAGTACTTC. Protein product: CASSEPIRTSGKETQYF. The complete variable domain, with remaining parts taken from reference TRBV25-1 and TRBJ2-5, reads EADIYQTPRYLVIGTGKKITLECSQTMGHDKMYWYQQDPGMELHLIHYSYGVNSTEKGDLSSESTVSRIRTEHFPLTLESARPSHTSQYLCASSEPIRTSGKETQYFGPGTRLLVL.

The V call is TRBV5-6, the J call TRBJ2-6; D is uncertain. V lost 3 bases and J 0 bases, leaving 7 bases between the germline ends. The CDR3 totals 15 residues. Germline V gives CDR1 SGHDT, CDR2 YYEEEE. The chain's CDR3 is CASSSFGSGANVLTF. CDR3 sequence (DNA): TGTGCCAGCAGCTCCTTTGGCTCTGGGGCCAACGTCCTGACTTTC. Drawing the rest from reference TRBV5-6 and TRBJ2-6, the complete variable domain is DAGVTQSPTHLIKTRGQQVTLRCSPKSGHDTVSWYQQALGQGPQFIFQYYEEEERQRGNFPDRFSGHQFPNYSSELNVNALLLGDSALYLCASSSFGSGANVLTFGAGSRLTVL.

The gene calls are TRBV7-9 and TRBJ2-7; no reliable D call. Per the germline V gene, CDR1 is SEHNR and CDR2 is FQNEAQ (reference sequence). CDR3 length: 11 residues. V was shortened by 6 bases and J by 3 bases, with 6 bases between the two germline ends. CDR3 protein: CASSPDYEQYF. The CDR3 coding sequence is TGTGCCAGCAGTCCCGACTACGAGCAGTACTTC.

This clonotype has ten or more counts. The genes are TRBV7-9 and TRBJ1-1, with 8 bases that match TRBD1. The V and J ends lost 2 bases and 1 base, in that order; junction bases with no gene match: 3. The CDR3 spans 15 residues. Germline loops: CDR1 SEHNR, CDR2 FQNEAQ (reference sequence). In DNA form, the CDR3 reads TGTGCCAGCAGCTTAACTGGACAGGGGAACACTGAAGCTTTCTTT. Protein sequence: CASSLTGQGNTEAFF.

The rearrangement uses TRBV25-1 and TRBJ2-5, with D tentatively TRBD1 or TRBD2 (5 bases each). Trimming stripped 5 bases from V and 2 bases from J, with 12 bases between. The CDR3 totals 14 residues. Looked up from germline, CDR1 is MGHDK and CDR2 is SYGVNS. DNA of the CDR3: TGTGCCAGCAGTAGCTGGGACGGGCAAGAGACCCAGTACTTC. Translation: CASSSWDGQETQYF.